This T cell receptor beta chain was recovered during a study of PD-1 blockade in classical Hodgkin lymphoma. As for the study in general: With a 2-week interval, patients received intravenous nivolumab at 3 mg/kg. Broader study findings: Complete responders' diversity at baseline resembled that of newly diagnosed patients. Patients excluded were those beginning nivolumab under 1 year after ASCT.

Between the trimmed V and J ends, which lost 7 bases and 5 bases, there was a span of 21 bases. The CDR3 consists of 16 residues. From germline, CDR1 is MGHDK and CDR2 SYGVNS. Every single patient, without exception, relapsed after autologous stem cell transplantation, and brentuximab vedotin exposure varied. Under best response, outcomes were complete response, partial response or progressive disease. Details on this clone: Its matching antigen is unknown.

Libraries were prepared by immunoSEQ multiplex PCR; TCRdb keeps only in-frame clonotypes and omits some of them. Among 35,000 to 45,000 clones listed, over 55% were seen once. The chain is built from TRBV25-1 and TRBJ1-3; a possible D gene is TRBD1 (6 bases). The TCR was taken from a human donor with classical Hodgkin lymphoma. Here the sequenced sample was peripheral blood mononuclear cells (PBMCs), taken at baseline. This CDR3 is CASTASRGDIRNTIYF. Written as DNA, the CDR3 is TGTGCCAGCACCGCATCCAGAGGGGACATCCGAAACACCATATATTTT.